The TCR beta chain described here comes from a study of blood T cell repertoires in COVID-19. Study at large: Acute and convalescent COVID-19 specimens originated in the United States, Italy and Spain.

Only in-frame clones appear in the TCRdb table, and some are missing; sequencing was by immunoSEQ multiplex PCR. The data hold approximately 300,000 clones, with more than 70% observed a single time. Germline V CDR1 and CDR2: SGDLS, YYNGEE. This CDR3 has 16 amino acids. J lost 4 bases, V lost 4 bases, and 7 bases had no gene match. The sequence was obtained from a woman aged 45-59 years with acute or convalescent COVID-19. The V gene is TRBV9, the J gene TRBJ2-5, with 13 bases fitting TRBD2. The sequenced material came from peripheral blood. The CDR3 DNA reads as TGTGCCAGCAGCACCACTAGCGGGAGGGCCTCAGAGACCCAGTACTTC. Amino acid sequence: CASSTTSGRASETQYF.